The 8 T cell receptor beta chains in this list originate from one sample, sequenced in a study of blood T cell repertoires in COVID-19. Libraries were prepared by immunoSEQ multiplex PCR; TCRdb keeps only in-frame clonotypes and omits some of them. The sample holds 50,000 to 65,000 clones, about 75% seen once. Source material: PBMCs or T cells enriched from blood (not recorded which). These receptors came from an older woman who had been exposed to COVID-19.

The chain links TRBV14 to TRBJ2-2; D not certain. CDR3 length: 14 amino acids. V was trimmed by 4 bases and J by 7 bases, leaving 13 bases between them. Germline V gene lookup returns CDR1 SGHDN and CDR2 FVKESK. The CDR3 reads CASSPASPGGELFF. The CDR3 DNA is TGTGCCAGCAGCCCGGCTAGTCCGGGCGGGGAGCTGTTTTTT. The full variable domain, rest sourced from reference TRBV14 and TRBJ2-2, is EAGVTQFPSHSVIEKGQTVTLRCDPISGHDNLYWYRRVMGKEIKFLLHFVKESKQDESGMPNNRFLAERTGGTYSTLKVQPAELEDSGVYFCASSPASPGGELFFGEGSRLTVL.

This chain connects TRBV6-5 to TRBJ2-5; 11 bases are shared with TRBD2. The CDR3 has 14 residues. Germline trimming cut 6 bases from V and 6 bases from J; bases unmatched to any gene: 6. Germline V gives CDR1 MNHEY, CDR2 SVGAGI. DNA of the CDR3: TGTGCCAGCAGCCAACTAGCGGGAGAACAGACCCAGTACTTC. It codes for CASSQLAGEQTQYF.

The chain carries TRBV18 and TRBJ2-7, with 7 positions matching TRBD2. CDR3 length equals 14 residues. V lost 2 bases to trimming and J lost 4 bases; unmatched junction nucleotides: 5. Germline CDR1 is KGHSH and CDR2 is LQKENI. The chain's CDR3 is CASSPGEGLYEQYF. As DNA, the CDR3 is TGTGCCAGCTCACCAGGGGAGGGGCTATACGAGCAGTACTTC.

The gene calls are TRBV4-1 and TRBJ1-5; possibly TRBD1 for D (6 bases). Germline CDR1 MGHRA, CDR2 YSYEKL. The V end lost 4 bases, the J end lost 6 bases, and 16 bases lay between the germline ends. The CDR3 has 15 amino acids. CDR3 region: CASSPLPGAGQPQHF. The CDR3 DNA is TGCGCCAGCAGCCCCCTTCCAGGGGCTGGTCAGCCCCAGCATTTT.

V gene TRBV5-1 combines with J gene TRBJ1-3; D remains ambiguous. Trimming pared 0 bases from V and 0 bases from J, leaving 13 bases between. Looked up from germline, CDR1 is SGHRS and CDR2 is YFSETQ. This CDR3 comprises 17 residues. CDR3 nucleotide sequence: TGCGCCAGCAGCTTGGATGGTCAGGCGATCTCTGGAAACACCATATATTTT. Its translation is CASSLDGQAISGNTIYF.

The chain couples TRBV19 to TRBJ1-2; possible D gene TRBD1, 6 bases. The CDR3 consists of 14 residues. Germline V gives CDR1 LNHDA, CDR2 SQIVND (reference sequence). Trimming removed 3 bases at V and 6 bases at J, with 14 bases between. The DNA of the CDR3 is TGTGCCAGTAGTATCGGGCAGGGGATACATGGCTACACCTTC. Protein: CASSIGQGIHGYTF.

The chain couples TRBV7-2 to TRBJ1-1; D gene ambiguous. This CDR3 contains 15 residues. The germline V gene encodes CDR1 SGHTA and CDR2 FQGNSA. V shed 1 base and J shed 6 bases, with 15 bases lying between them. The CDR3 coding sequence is TGTGCCAGCAGCTTAGGTTACGGAGGGAGGCCTGAAGCTTTCTTT. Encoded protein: CASSLGYGGRPEAFF.

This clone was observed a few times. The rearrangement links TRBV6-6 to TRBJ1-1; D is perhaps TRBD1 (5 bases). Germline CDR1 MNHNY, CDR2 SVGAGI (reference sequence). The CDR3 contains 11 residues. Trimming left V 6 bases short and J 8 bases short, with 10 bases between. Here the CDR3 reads CASSPRVEAFF. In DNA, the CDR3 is TGTGCCAGCAGCCCCAGGGTCGAAGCTTTCTTT.